The 14 T cell receptor beta chains reported below all come from one sample, sequenced in a study of blood T cell repertoires in COVID-19. Using immunoSEQ multiplex PCR, the repertoire was profiled, and TCRdb retains in-frame clones only, with some absent. The sample records roughly 260,000 clones, roughly 84% being singletons. Sequencing was done on a sample of peripheral blood. The receptors were gathered from a woman in her thirties or forties who had recovered from COVID-19.

CDR3 amino acids: CASSDRTGSYTQYF. The CDR3 region has the DNA TGTGCCAGCAGTGATAGGACAGGGTCATATACGCAGTATTTT. V usage is TRBV2 and J usage is TRBJ2-3, with 8 bases that match TRBD1. After removal of 3 bases from V and 7 bases from J, the junction contained 6 bases not matched to a gene. The CDR3 runs to 14 residues. Germline lookup yields CDR1 SNHLY and CDR2 FYNNEI.

The chain is built from TRBV5-1 and TRBJ1-4; tentatively, D is TRBD1 (5 bases). The CDR3 sequence is 14 residues long. Per germline, CDR1 SGHRS and CDR2 YFSETQ. Trimming cost V 3 bases and J 5 bases, with 11 bases left between them. DNA of the CDR3: TGCGCCAGCAGCTCGGGACTCGGCAATGAAAAACTGTTTTTT. This codes for CASSSGLGNEKLFF.

V usage is TRBV28 and J usage is TRBJ1-1; TRBD1 matches 10 bases. This CDR3 contains 16 residues. The junction had 9 bases not matched to a gene; V was cut back by 5 bases and J by 3 bases. CDR1 and CDR2 (germline): MDHEN, SYDVKM. DNA for the CDR3: TGTGCCAGCAGTCCATGGGACAGGGGAGAGTACACTGAAGCTTTCTTT. The encoded protein is CASSPWDRGEYTEAFF.

The rearrangement uses TRBV7-2 and TRBJ2-3; maybe TRBD2 (5 bases). This CDR3 region has 15 residues. Looked up from germline, CDR1 is SGHTA and CDR2 is FQGNSA. Trimming pared 1 base from V and 7 bases from J, leaving 15 bases between. The CDR3 DNA sequence: TGTGCCAGCAGCTTAGATCGCGGGTCAAGTAATACGCAGTATTTT. Encoded protein: CASSLDRGSSNTQYF.

The chain couples TRBV24-1 to TRBJ2-1, with 13 positions matching TRBD2. Germline CDR1 and CDR2: KGHDR and SFDVKD. With 7 bases clipped from V and 8 bases from J, the junction kept 10 bases outside the gene matches. The CDR3 extends over 16 amino acids. CDR3 sequence (DNA): TGTGCCACCAGCCGACTAGCGGGGGGTAAGGTGGATGAGCAGTTCTTC. Translated, it gives CATSRLAGGKVDEQFF.

This chain connects TRBV29-1 to TRBJ1-1, with D perhaps TRBD1 (5 bases). Per germline, CDR1 SQVTM and CDR2 ANQGSEA. V was cut by 4 bases and J by 9 bases, with 18 bases left in between. The CDR3 length is 13 residues. The CDR3 nucleotides read TGCAGCGTTGTAGAGGCGCAAGGGGTGAAAGCTTTCTTT. Amino acid sequence: CSVVEAQGVKAFF.

The rearrangement joins TRBV27 to TRBJ1-2, with 7 bases identical to TRBD1. The CDR3 is 16 amino acids. Trimming took 6 bases from V and 4 from J; bases not matched to a gene: 14. Germline V gene lookup returns CDR1 MNHEY and CDR2 SMNVEV (reference sequence). CDR3 bases: TGTGCCAGCAGCCCCAACCAGGGGGGCTTTATCTATGGCTACACCTTC. The encoded protein is CASSPNQGGFIYGYTF.

This chain uses TRBV30 with TRBJ2-1; 7 bases are shared with TRBD1. V was clipped by 8 bases and J by 3 bases; unmatched bases: 7. Germline V gene sequence: CDR1 GTSNPN, CDR2 SVGIG (reference sequence). This CDR3 contains 13 residues. CDR3 region: CALTTGNYNEQFF. DNA for the CDR3: TGTGCCCTAACGACAGGGAACTACAATGAGCAGTTCTTC.

The rearrangement uses TRBV5-4 and TRBJ2-3; 8 bases are shared with TRBD1. The V gene end was trimmed by 4 bases and the J gene end by 2 bases; junction bases not matched to a gene: 6. CDR1 SGHNT and CDR2 YYREEE come from the germline V gene (reference sequence). The CDR3 covers 15 residues. The CDR3 DNA reads as TGTGCCAGCAGCAATAACAGGGGGAACACAGATACGCAGTATTTT. Translating it yields CASSNNRGNTDTQYF.

The genes are TRBV9 and TRBJ2-7; 7 nucleotides line up with TRBD2. The ends lost 4 bases at V and 1 base at J; junction bases unmatched: 11. The CDR3 is made up of 16 amino acids. In germline, CDR1 is SGDLS, CDR2 YYNGEE. The CDR3 loop is CASSPHTSGVSYEQYF. As DNA, the CDR3 is TGTGCCAGCAGCCCCCACACCAGCGGGGTTTCCTACGAGCAGTACTTC.

The chain couples TRBV28 to TRBJ2-1; TRBD2 aligns across 13 bases. Trimming cost V 6 bases and J 7 bases; bases outside gene matches: 18. The CDR3 is 19 residues long. Germline CDR1 is MDHEN and CDR2 is SYDVKM. The CDR3 is CASRPPGTSGVGVRNEQFF. The CDR3 region has the DNA TGTGCCAGCAGACCCCCCGGGACTAGCGGGGTTGGGGTTCGAAATGAGCAGTTCTTC.

The DNA for the CDR3 is TGTGCCAGCAGCGCGTATTTCCCCGGGGAGCTGTTTTTT. Encoded protein: CASSAYFPGELFF. The V gene is TRBV13, the J gene TRBJ2-2, with no clear D. Germline CDR1 reads PRHDT; CDR2 reads FYEKMQ (reference sequence). V was trimmed by 5 bases and J by 6 bases, leaving 10 bases between them. The CDR3 is made up of 13 amino acids.

The genes are TRBV7-2 and TRBJ1-2; D uncertain. V was shortened by 3 bases and J by 0 bases, with 11 bases between the two germline ends. CDR1 is SGHTA, CDR2 FQGNSA, per germline. There are 15 residues in the CDR3. CDR3 region: CASSFAPTANYGYTF. The CDR3 coding sequence is TGTGCCAGCAGCTTTGCACCCACTGCTAACTATGGCTACACCTTC.

The J gene is TRBJ2-1, the V gene TRBV10-3; TRBD2 agrees at 11 bases. This CDR3 is built from 17 residues. V was pared by 7 bases and J by 5 bases, with 13 bases of the junction left unmatched. The V gene's germline CDR1 is ENHRY and CDR2 SYGVKD. The CDR3 region has the DNA TGTGCCATCACCCAATCGGGACTAGCGGCAAAAAACAATGAGCAGTTCTTC. It is translated as CAITQSGLAAKNNEQFF.